This entry lists 7 T cell receptor beta chains sequenced from one sample in a study of cytomegalovirus exposure and HLA in healthy donors. Researchers ran the PCR with 60 Vbeta and 13 Jbeta primers. Libraries were prepared by immunoSEQ multiplex PCR; TCRdb keeps only in-frame clonotypes and omits some of them. The sample contains some 190,000 clones, roughly four fifths of which appear only once. Material for sequencing was PBMCs. The origin of the receptors is a woman aged 25 to 39 in good health and CMV-seropositive.

This clone was seen a handful of times. The chain employs TRBV7-3 and TRBJ2-1, with D perhaps matching TRBD2 (6 bases). With 5 bases removed from V and 10 bases from J, the gap between germline ends came to 15 bases. CDR3 length: 13 residues. Germline loops: CDR1 SGHTA, CDR2 FQGTGA. CDR3 region: CASSLNSGKEQFF. As DNA, the CDR3 is TGTGCCAGCAGCCTCAATAGCGGTAAAGAGCAGTTCTTC.

This clone appeared once. The V gene is TRBV10-3, the J gene TRBJ2-2, with TRBD2 matching 8 bases. CDR3 length equals 16 residues. The germline V gene encodes CDR1 ENHRY and CDR2 SYGVKD. The trim removed 11 bases at V and 1 base at J, leaving 12 bases unmatched. This CDR3 reads CAHARVAGRNTGELFF. The CDR3 nucleotides read TGTGCCCACGCCCGAGTAGCGGGAAGGAACACCGGGGAGCTGTTTTTT.

The gene calls are TRBV30 and TRBJ2-1; 14 bases map to TRBD2. The CDR3 sequence is 18 residues long. The germline gives CDR1 GTSNPN, CDR2 SVGIG (reference sequence). V dropped 3 bases and J dropped 0; count of bases not matched to a gene: 7. The CDR3 sequence: CAWRRLAGGQSSYNEQFF. The DNA for the CDR3 is TGTGCCTGGAGACGACTAGCGGGAGGGCAAAGCTCCTACAATGAGCAGTTCTTC.

The chain links TRBV7-2 to TRBJ2-3; 7 positions agree with TRBD2. The CDR3 extends over 14 amino acids. V was pared by 8 bases and J by 2 bases, with 7 bases of the junction left unmatched. Germline values: CDR1 SGHTA, CDR2 FQGNSA. Here the CDR3 DNA reads TGTGCCAGCCGGCTAGCGGCTTTCACAGATACGCAGTATTTT. Translation gives CASRLAAFTDTQYF.

In its sample, this clone was seen once. The chain combines TRBV2 with TRBJ2-7; D is possibly TRBD1 (6 bases). CDR3 size: 15 residues. Trimming cost V 1 base and J 9 bases, with 19 bases left between them. Germline CDR1 and CDR2: SNHLY and FYNNEI. The CDR3 sequence: CASSEDRVPSSPQYF. CDR3 coding DNA: TGTGCCAGCAGTGAAGACAGGGTACCCTCATCCCCGCAGTACTTC.

This chain links TRBV5-1 with TRBJ2-5; 13 bases are shared with TRBD2. CDR1 and CDR2 (germline): SGHRS, YFSETQ. The CDR3 loop spans 15 amino acids. The trim removed 3 bases at V and 5 bases at J, leaving 4 bases unmatched. DNA for the CDR3: TGCGCCAGCAGCTCCCTACTAGCGGGAGGGGAGACCCAGTACTTC. Translating gives CASSSLLAGGETQYF.

This chain joins TRBV7-3 and TRBJ2-1; TRBD2 matches 8 bases. The CDR3 extends over 16 amino acids. Germline V gives CDR1 SGHTA, CDR2 FQGTGA. J gave up 1 base and V 5 bases, and 7 bases lay outside the gene matches. CDR3 DNA sequence: TGTGCCAGCAGCCCGAACCTAGCGGGTTCCTACAATGAGCAGTTCTTC. Encoded protein: CASSPNLAGSYNEQFF.